The rows below give T cell receptor beta chains drawn from one sample of a study of CD4 T cell repertoires in COVID-19. Here immunoSEQ multiplex PCR was the method, and the copy in TCRdb shows in-frame clones only, minus some. The sample lists about 75,000 clones, around 82% occurring once. Sequenced material: CD4+ T cells from peripheral blood, taken after recovery from COVID-19. Receptors originate from a human donor who had COVID-19. Both conserved end residues are part of each CDR3. Fields, in order: J gene, D gene, CDR3 length, clone size, V gene, CDR3 DNA, CDR3 protein. A D gene is named only where the DNA matches it firmly. Size is stated for part of the rows, as once, few or many counts, or as a class when the clone is expanded.

j_gene: TRBJ2-7; d_gene: -; len: 14; abundance: few; v_gene: TRBV6-5; CDR3nt: TGTGCCAGCACCAGCCGGGGTAGGCAAGGGGAGCAGTACTTC; CDR3aa: CASTSRGRQGEQYF
j_gene: TRBJ2-7; d_gene: -; len: 15; abundance: -; v_gene: TRBV30; CDR3nt: TGTGCCTGGACCCCGCCCCCCGGGGGCCGGTACGAGCAGTACTTC; CDR3aa: CAWTPPPGGRYEQYF
j_gene: TRBJ1-5; d_gene: -; len: 14; abundance: many; v_gene: TRBV28; CDR3nt: TGTGCCAGCAGGGTTTATTCACGTAATCAGCCCCAGCATTTT; CDR3aa: CASRVYSRNQPQHF
j_gene: TRBJ1-5; d_gene: -; len: 18; abundance: -; v_gene: TRBV7-2; CDR3nt: TGTGCCAGCAGCCAAGGGGGGCCCGAATCTTATAGCAATCAGCCCCAGCATTTT; CDR3aa: CASSQGGPESYSNQPQHF
j_gene: TRBJ1-5; d_gene: -; len: 14; abundance: -; v_gene: TRBV10-3; CDR3nt: TGTGCCATCAGTGCGGGGGGCGGCAATCAGCCCCAGCATTTT; CDR3aa: CAISAGGGNQPQHF
j_gene: TRBJ2-7; d_gene: TRBD1; len: 14; abundance: -; v_gene: TRBV30; CDR3nt: TGTGCCTGGAGAGGGGGCAGGGGTGGTTACGAGCAGTACTTC; CDR3aa: CAWRGGRGGYEQYF
j_gene: TRBJ1-2; d_gene: TRBD1; len: 15; abundance: -; v_gene: TRBV27; CDR3nt: TGTGCCAGCACACCCGACCGGGACAGCTCCTATGGCTACACCTTC; CDR3aa: CASTPDRDSSYGYTF
j_gene: TRBJ2-2; d_gene: TRBD1; len: 15; abundance: once; v_gene: TRBV29-1; CDR3nt: TGCAGCGCCCAAACCGGGACAGGGGGCACCGGGGAGCTGTTTTTT; CDR3aa: CSAQTGTGGTGELFF
j_gene: TRBJ1-5; d_gene: -; len: 13; abundance: many; v_gene: TRBV14; CDR3nt: TGTGCCAGCAGCCAAGGAGAGAAGCGGCCCCAGCATTTT; CDR3aa: CASSQGEKRPQHF
j_gene: TRBJ2-5; d_gene: TRBD1; len: 14; abundance: once; v_gene: TRBV12-5; CDR3nt: TGTGCTAGTGGTTCCGGGACAGGAGAAGAGACCCAGTACTTC; CDR3aa: CASGSGTGEETQYF
j_gene: TRBJ2-3; d_gene: TRBD2; len: 15; abundance: -; v_gene: TRBV19; CDR3nt: TGTGCCAGTAGTAGGACTAGCGGGGGCACAGATACGCAGTATTTT; CDR3aa: CASSRTSGGTDTQYF
j_gene: TRBJ2-3; d_gene: -; len: 13; abundance: -; v_gene: TRBV20-1; CDR3nt: TGCAGTGCTAGTGTTGCGGGCACAGATACGCAGTATTTT; CDR3aa: CSASVAGTDTQYF
j_gene: TRBJ1-6; d_gene: -; len: 14; abundance: few; v_gene: TRBV19; CDR3nt: TGTGCCAGTAGTATAGGGCAGGGGATCTCACCCCTCCACTTT; CDR3aa: CASSIGQGISPLHF
j_gene: TRBJ2-1; d_gene: TRBD2; len: 12; abundance: few; v_gene: TRBV19; CDR3nt: TGTGCCAGTAGTCCTGGGAGGGGAGAGCAGTTCTTC; CDR3aa: CASSPGRGEQFF